The sequence of this T cell receptor (beta chain) was determined in a study of blood T cell repertoires in COVID-19. Overall study context: Specimens from acute and convalescent COVID-19 originated in the United States, Italy and Spain. Sample material is recorded as cDNA or gDNA derived from T cells, B-cell-depleted T cells, or PBMCs.

The germline V gene has CDR1 MDHEN and CDR2 SYDVKM. The CDR3 length is 15 residues. Trimming took 6 bases from V and 4 from J; bases not matched to a gene: 6. In the original workflow: The authors estimated nucleated cell counts from reference gene primer amplification. Method: immunoSEQ multiplex PCR; TCRdb's copy keeps in-frame clones and lacks some. That table furnishes V, J and clone size, whereas the DNA furnished D and trimming. The table shows 100,000 to 110,000 clones, with about 80% occurring only once. Sequenced sample: peripheral blood. This TCR came from a woman in her 70s with acute or convalescent COVID-19. The V and J genes are TRBV28 and TRBJ1-6, with 7 positions matching TRBD1. CDR3 bases: TGTGCCAGCAGCACCGAGGGACAGTATAATTCACCCCTCCACTTT. This encodes CASSTEGQYNSPLHF.